Each of the 30 T cell receptor beta chains below was sequenced from the same sample in a study of CD8+CD57+ T cells in acquired aplastic anemia. Genomic DNA provided the template from which TCR beta VDJ and CDR3 profiles were obtained. Each CDR3 protein is one row after TCRdb ran MiXCR on the reads. The sample lists under 200,000 distinct CDR3 sequences, around 45% seen once, with 1.1% in the top ten. The sequencing sample was made of sorted CD4+, CD8+, or CD8+CD57+ T cells (not recorded which) from PBMCs. The receptors stem from a human donor in good health.

The chain is built from TRBV7-6 and TRBJ1-5; 8 bases align to TRBD1. V was clipped by 4 bases and J by 0 bases; unmatched bases: 17. Germline-derived CDR1 and CDR2 are SGHVS and FNYEAQ. The length of the CDR3 is 20 residues. The CDR3 region is CASSSIQGPGQAYSNQPQHF. CDR3 nucleotides: TGTGCCAGCAGCTCCATACAGGGCCCGGGACAGGCCTATAGCAATCAGCCCCAGCATTTT.

The V gene is TRBV5-1, the J gene TRBJ2-5; 7 bases line up with TRBD2. Germline V lookup: CDR1 SGHRS, CDR2 YFSETQ. This CDR3 region has 14 residues. The J segment lost 3 bases and the V segment lost 4 bases, leaving 6 bases of the junction unmatched. The CDR3 DNA is TGCGCCAGCAGCGGGGGGACTACGGAAGAGACCCAGTACTTC. This encodes CASSGGTTEETQYF.

This clonotype was seen only a few times. The chain joins TRBV18 to TRBJ1-4; a possible D gene is TRBD1 (6 bases). Germline values: CDR1 KGHSH, CDR2 LQKENI. V was trimmed by 3 bases and J by 6 bases, leaving 11 bases between them. There are 14 residues in the CDR3. The CDR3 here is CASSPGQTDEKLFF. CDR3 DNA: TGTGCCAGCTCACCCGGACAGACCGATGAAAAACTGTTTTTT.

This clonotype showed up many times. This chain links TRBV6-1 with TRBJ2-7, with TRBD1 identical over 9 bases. Germline V gene sequence: CDR1 MNHNS, CDR2 SASEGT. This CDR3 spans 16 amino acids. Trimming cost V 6 bases and J 2 bases; bases outside gene matches: 11. CDR3 nucleotides: TGTGCCAGCAGACAAACAGGGGGCACGGTTACCTACGAGCAGTACTTC. Encoded protein: CASRQTGGTVTYEQYF.

This chain links TRBV19 with TRBJ1-2; D not resolved. Trimming removed 3 bases at V and 1 base at J, with 6 bases between. The CDR3 runs 13 residues. The germline V gene has CDR1 LNHDA and CDR2 SQIVND (reference sequence). The CDR3 nucleotides read TGTGCCAGTAGTATTGAGGGTAACTATGGCTACACCTTC. It encodes CASSIEGNYGYTF.

Ten or more counts support this clonotype. The chain couples TRBV25-1 to TRBJ1-3; TRBD1 is a possible D gene (5 bases). The V and J ends lost 5 bases and 9 bases respectively, with 8 bases between them. The CDR3 runs 11 residues. Germline V CDR1 and CDR2: MGHDK, SYGVNS. CDR3: CASSNGATIYF. The CDR3 bases are TGTGCCAGCAGTAATGGGGCCACCATATATTTT.

The chain carries TRBV15 and TRBJ1-5, with D hard to call. The length of the CDR3 is 13 residues. The germline V gene encodes CDR1 LNHNV and CDR2 YYDKDF (reference sequence). V was trimmed by 5 bases and J by 6 bases, leaving 11 bases between them. The CDR3 loop is CATSAEIAQPQHF. The DNA of the CDR3 is TGTGCCACCAGCGCCGAGATCGCTCAGCCCCAGCATTTT. The whole variable domain, filled in from reference TRBV15 and TRBJ1-5, reads DAMVIQNPRYQVTQFGKPVTLSCSQTLNHNVMYWYQQKSSQAPKLLFHYYDKDFNNEADTPDNFQSRRPNTSFCFLDIRSPGLGDTAMYLCATSAEIAQPQHFGDGTRLSIL.

The J gene is TRBJ1-2, the V gene TRBV24-1; a weak D match, TRBD1 (6 bases). CDR1 and CDR2 from the germline V gene are KGHDR and SFDVKD. V was shortened by 6 bases and J by 3 bases, with 10 bases between the two germline ends. The CDR3 has 13 residues. The CDR3 loop reads CATSFGQYYGYTF. The CDR3 DNA is TGTGCCACCAGTTTCGGACAGTACTATGGCTACACCTTC.

Of note for this clonotype: Since a much larger clone is just one base distant, this may be a read error. V is TRBV12-3 or TRBV12-4 and J is TRBJ1-5, with D possibly TRBD1 on 5 matching bases. Trimming shortened V by 4 bases and J by 1 base, and 14 bases separated the two germline ends. CDR3 length equals 16 residues. In DNA, the CDR3 is TGTGCCAGCAGTTCTTTAGGGACTCGGAGCAATCAGCCCCAGCATTTT. Protein sequence: CASSSLGTRSNQPQHF.

This clonotype was found many times. This sequence joins TRBV19 and TRBJ2-2; 7 nucleotides match TRBD2. CDR1 is LNHDA and CDR2 is SQIVND in the germline V gene (reference sequence). The length of the CDR3 is 13 residues. The V gene end was trimmed by 7 bases and the J gene end by 5 bases; junction bases not matched to a gene: 4. The DNA for the CDR3 is TGTGCCAGTATGCGGGAGTGGACCGGGGAGCTGTTTTTT. Protein product: CASMREWTGELFF.

In this sample, this clonotype turned up many times. The chain joins TRBV30 to TRBJ2-5; D is ambiguous. Germline CDR1 is GTSNPN and CDR2 is SVGIG (reference sequence). The CDR3 has 10 residues. V lost 2 bases to trimming and J lost 4 bases, with 2 bases between them. CDR3 loop: CAWSLETQYF. CDR3 bases: TGTGCCTGGAGTCTAGAGACCCAGTACTTC.

The rearrangement links TRBV5-4 to TRBJ2-7, with 8 nucleotides matching TRBD1. Germline values: CDR1 SGHNT, CDR2 YYREEE (reference sequence). The length of the CDR3 is 20 residues. J gave up 1 base and V 1 base, and 19 bases lay outside the gene matches. This chain's CDR3 is CASSLFLGQATSQQSYEQYF. Here the CDR3 DNA reads TGTGCCAGCAGCTTGTTTTTGGGACAGGCAACTTCCCAACAATCCTACGAGCAGTACTTC.

The chain uses TRBV28 and TRBJ1-4, with 7 nucleotides matching TRBD1. CDR3 length: 15 residues. J lost 3 bases, V lost 7 bases, and 8 bases had no gene match. Germline assignment: CDR1 MDHEN and CDR2 SYDVKM. DNA of the CDR3: TGTGCCAGCAACCTCCAGGGGGTTGCTAATGAAAAACTGTTTTTT. Translation: CASNLQGVANEKLFF.

This clonotype was found many times. This sequence joins TRBV9 and TRBJ2-5; 10 nucleotides match TRBD2. The V and J ends lost 4 bases and 5 bases, in that order; junction bases with no gene match: 11. Germline lookup yields CDR1 SGDLS and CDR2 YYNGEE. The CDR3 spans 16 residues. The CDR3 protein is CASSYTSGDGRETQYF. The CDR3 bases are TGTGCCAGCAGCTATACTAGCGGGGACGGTCGGGAGACCCAGTACTTC. The full variable domain, with the rest looked up from reference TRBV9 and TRBJ2-5, is DSGVTQTPKHLITATGQRVTLRCSPRSGDLSVYWYQQSLDQGLQFLIQYYNGEERAKGNILERFSAQQFPDLHSELNLSSLELGDSALYFCASSYTSGDGRETQYFGPGTRLLVL.

This clonotype was seen a single time. Possible read error: a much larger clone is one base away. This chain links TRBV20-1 with TRBJ2-2; D might be TRBD1 (5 bases). V gave up 1 base and J gave up 5 bases, with 17 bases separating them. The CDR3 is 16 amino acids. Germline CDR1 DFQATT, CDR2 SNEGSKA (reference sequence). The CDR3 spells CSARGLTAPRTGELFF. The CDR3 bases are TGCAGTGCTAGAGGTTTGACAGCTCCTAGGACCGGGGAGCTGTTTTTT.

V is TRBV5-4 and J is TRBJ1-2; D remains ambiguous. Trimming cost V 0 bases and J 5 bases, with 11 bases left between them. This CDR3 has 14 amino acids. Germline CDR1 reads SGHNT; CDR2 reads YYREEE (reference sequence). As DNA, the CDR3 is TGTGCCAGCAGCTTGGCCCGGGTTCCTTATGGCTACACCTTC. This gives the protein CASSLARVPYGYTF.

On this clonotype itself: Compared with germline, one end of the junction differs, possibly owing to a read error. The genes are TRBV10-3 and TRBJ1-1, with D tentatively TRBD1 (6 bases). Germline V gene lookup returns CDR1 ENHRY and CDR2 SYGVKD. CDR3 length: 12 residues. The CDR3 loop reads CATQRGNTEALF. The CDR3 bases are TGTGCCACCCAGAGGGGGAACACTGAAGCTCTCTTT.

CDR3 loop: CATSDIDLPGELFF. The DNA of the CDR3 is TGTGCCACCAGTGATATTGACCTCCCCGGGGAGCTGTTTTTT. The chain has TRBV24-1 and TRBJ2-2; D is unclear. V gave up 3 bases and J gave up 6 bases, with 10 bases separating them. CDR1 and CDR2 (germline): KGHDR, SFDVKD. CDR3 size: 14 residues.

This clonotype was detected only a few times. The V call is TRBV30, the J call TRBJ2-7, with D maybe TRBD1 (6 bases). Germline values: CDR1 GTSNPN, CDR2 SVGIG (reference sequence). V gave up 2 bases and J gave up 2 bases, with 19 bases separating them. The length of the CDR3 is 16 residues. The DNA for the CDR3 is TGTGCCTGGAGTCCTCTCGAACAGGGTAGGCCCTACGAGCAGTACTTC. It yields the protein CAWSPLEQGRPYEQYF.

This clonotype was counted ten times or more. The chain recombines TRBV11-3 with TRBJ2-5; the D gene is possibly TRBD2 (5 bases). Trimming removed 3 bases at V and 5 bases at J, with 10 bases between. Per the germline V gene, CDR1 is SGHNT and CDR2 is YENEEA. The CDR3 runs to 13 residues. CDR3 DNA: TGTGCCAGCAGCTTGCGGAGGTGGGAGACCCAGTACTTC. Encoded protein: CASSLRRWETQYF.

On this clonotype itself: Sequence at one end of the junction differs from germline and may be a read error. This chain uses TRBV29-1 with TRBJ2-7; TRBD2 agrees at 7 bases. Germline-derived CDR1 and CDR2 are SQVTM and ANQGSEA. The CDR3 is 12 amino acids. CDR3 sequence (DNA): TGCAGCGTGCGGGAGTGGGCCTACGAGCAATACTTC. Translation gives CSVREWAYEQYF.

The V and J genes are TRBV2 and TRBJ1-1, with 7 bases that match TRBD1. CDR3 length equals 14 residues. V was clipped by 6 bases and J by 7 bases; unmatched bases: 11. Per the germline V gene, CDR1 is SNHLY and CDR2 is FYNNEI. The CDR3 sequence: CASSLRQGVGEAFF. For the CDR3, the DNA is TGTGCCAGCAGCCTAAGACAGGGAGTTGGTGAAGCTTTCTTT.

The chain carries TRBV29-1 and TRBJ2-7; 9 bases map to TRBD1. V lost 4 bases to trimming and J lost 6 bases; unmatched junction nucleotides: 7. The germline V gene has CDR1 SQVTM and CDR2 ANQGSEA. This CDR3 comprises 13 residues. CDR3 amino acids: CSVGGTGLGEQYF. Written as DNA, the CDR3 is TGCAGCGTTGGGGGGACAGGGCTCGGCGAGCAGTACTTC.

This clonotype has just a few counts. The V call is TRBV12-3 or TRBV12-4, the J call TRBJ1-5; no reliable D call. The CDR3 has 15 residues. V was shortened by 5 bases and J by 11 bases, with 22 bases between the two germline ends. CDR3 in amino acids: CASSPDGWAGAAQHF. In DNA, the CDR3 is TGTGCCAGCAGTCCTGATGGTTGGGCCGGTGCGGCCCAGCATTTT.

J is TRBJ2-1 and V is TRBV7-7; D call uncertain. This CDR3 has 10 residues. Trimming shortened V by 10 bases and J by 8 bases, and 9 bases separated the two germline ends. Per germline, CDR1 SSHAT and CDR2 FNYEAQ (reference sequence). This chain's CDR3 is CATPSDEQFF. CDR3 nucleotide sequence: TGTGCCACACCCTCGGATGAGCAGTTCTTC.

This clonotype was found many times. The rearrangement links TRBV20-1 to TRBJ2-3, with 11 positions matching TRBD2. CDR1 and CDR2 (germline): DFQATT, SNEGSKA (reference sequence). The CDR3 runs to 12 residues. V dropped 7 bases and J dropped 3; count of bases not matched to a gene: 0. The CDR3: CSGTSGTDTQYF. The CDR3 nucleotides read TGCAGTGGGACTAGCGGGACAGATACGCAGTATTTT.

This clonotype was picked up a small number of times. The rearrangement joins TRBV10-3 to TRBJ2-5, with D perhaps matching TRBD2 (5 bases). Per the germline V gene, CDR1 is ENHRY and CDR2 is SYGVKD. V was cut by 3 bases and J by 4 bases, with 15 bases left in between. The CDR3 loop spans 15 amino acids. The CDR3 region has the DNA TGTGCCATCAGTGAAGGGCCAAGCGGACGAGAGACCCAGTACTTC. Encoded protein: CAISEGPSGRETQYF.

The gene calls are TRBV19 and TRBJ2-2; D is undetermined. Between the trimmed V and J ends, which lost 9 bases and 7 bases, there was a span of 9 bases. Germline V CDR1 and CDR2: LNHDA, SQIVND (reference sequence). The CDR3 has 11 amino acids. In nucleotides, the CDR3 is TGTGCCAGCCAACGTTACGGGGAGCTGTTTTTT. It encodes CASQRYGELFF.

The CDR3 bases are TGTGCCAGCAGCAACGGGACTAGCGGGAGTTTGGAGCAGTACTTC. It codes for CASSNGTSGSLEQYF. The chain recombines TRBV7-8 with TRBJ2-7, with TRBD2 matching 14 bases. The CDR3 loop spans 15 amino acids. Germline V gives CDR1 SGHVS, CDR2 FQNEAQ. After removal of 5 bases from V and 7 bases from J, the junction contained 7 bases not matched to a gene.

The chain is built from TRBV12-3 or TRBV12-4 and TRBJ2-7, with TRBD1 matching 9 bases. The CDR3 covers 14 residues. Germline trimming cut 4 bases from V and 6 bases from J; bases unmatched to any gene: 7. The CDR3 loop is CASSSGTGQGEQYF. The CDR3 bases are TGTGCCAGCAGTTCTGGGACAGGGCAGGGCGAGCAGTACTTC.